This is a list of T cell receptor beta chains from one sample in a study of Ad26.COV2.S vaccination and SARS-CoV-2 variants. Generated by immunoSEQ multiplex PCR, the TCRdb table keeps only in-frame clones and is missing some. The table has fewer than 400,000 clones, around 91% seen once. This specimen was peripheral blood, taken in a trial of Ad26.COV2.S vaccine versus placebo. These receptors came from a person between 18 and 65 years old who received the Ad26.COV2.S COVID-19 vaccine or a placebo. The CDR3 runs from the conserved cysteine through the conserved F or W. A D gene is named only where the DNA matches it firmly. Not all rows give a size; the values are once, few, many and, for expanded clones, a class.

CATSRDRGGVEKLFF | TGTGCCACCAGCAGAGACCGGGGGGGAGTCGAAAAACTGTTTTTT | . | . | TRBJ1-4 | TRBV15
CASRGLAFGEQYF | TGTGCCAGCAGGGGACTAGCGTTTGGGGAGCAGTACTTC | once | TRBD2 | TRBJ2-7 | TRBV25-1
CASSQVAGGLTDTQYF | TGTGCCAGCAGCCAAGTGGCGGGAGGTTTGACAGATACGCAGTATTTT | . | TRBD2 | TRBJ2-3 | TRBV3-1/TRBV3-2
CASRDLAGGPETQYF | TGTGCCAGCAGAGATTTAGCGGGAGGGCCGGAGACCCAGTACTTC | . | TRBD2 | TRBJ2-5 | TRBV2
CASSLEGQANEQFF | TGTGCCAGCAGCTTAGAGGGCCAGGCGAATGAGCAGTTCTTC | . | . | TRBJ2-1 | TRBV7-9
CAGSVLPGTTDTQYF | TGTGCCGGGAGTGTACTCCCCGGGACCACAGATACGCAGTATTTT | . | . | TRBJ2-3 | TRBV30
CASSPDLRTYNEQFF | TGTGCCAGCAGCCCGGACCTGCGTACCTACAATGAGCAGTTCTTC | . | . | TRBJ2-1 | TRBV9
CASSLEGGSDGNTIYF | TGCGCCAGCAGCTTGGAAGGGGGCTCGGACGGAAACACCATATATTTT | . | TRBD1 | TRBJ1-3 | TRBV5-1
CASSGGLGTDTQYF | TGTGCCAGCAGCGGGGGACTAGGGACAGATACGCAGTATTTT | once | TRBD2 | TRBJ2-3 | TRBV9
CASSLEVTRYYNEQFF | TGTGCCAGCAGCTTAGAGGTGACTAGATACTACAATGAGCAGTTCTTC | . | . | TRBJ2-1 | TRBV11-2
CASRWVTGTDEQYF | TGCGCCAGCCGATGGGTGACAGGGACGGACGAGCAGTACTTC | . | TRBD1 | TRBJ2-7 | TRBV5-1
CASSWTQGITEAFF | TGTGCCAGCAGTTGGACACAGGGGATCACTGAAGCTTTCTTT | . | TRBD1 | TRBJ1-1 | TRBV6-2/TRBV6-3
CASSPGGMRISGYNEQFF | TGTGCCAGCAGCCCGGGGGGGATGAGGATCAGCGGTTATAATGAGCAGTTCTTC | . | TRBD2 | TRBJ2-1 | TRBV3-1/TRBV3-2
CASSPFDGDTQYF | TGTGCCAGCAGCCCCTTCGATGGAGATACGCAGTATTTT | once | . | TRBJ2-3 | TRBV14
CASSRSGSDDEQYF | TGTGCCAGCAGCCGATCAGGGTCGGACGACGAGCAGTACTTC | . | . | TRBJ2-7 | TRBV28
CASSLRLAERTDTQYF | TGTGCCAGCAGCTTAAGGCTAGCGGAGCGCACAGATACGCAGTATTTT | . | TRBD2 | TRBJ2-3 | TRBV7-9
CASGTGTSTPDTQYF | TGTGCCAGCGGAACCGGGACTAGCACCCCAGATACGCAGTATTTT | . | TRBD2 | TRBJ2-3 | TRBV27
CSAMDNSNQPQHF | TGCAGCGCAATGGACAATAGCAATCAGCCCCAGCATTTT | . | . | TRBJ1-5 | TRBV29-1
CASSGPPIPLETEAFF | TGTGCCAGCAGTGGCCCGCCTATACCCTTGGAAACTGAAGCTTTCTTT | once | . | TRBJ1-1 | TRBV6-1
CASSLDSGGANTGELFF | TGTGCCAGCAGCCTTGACTCGGGGGGCGCGAACACCGGGGAGCTGTTTTTT | . | . | TRBJ2-2 | TRBV7-9
CASSFSGRADEQYF | TGTGCCAGCAGCTTTAGCGGGAGGGCCGACGAGCAGTACTTC | . | TRBD2 | TRBJ2-7 | TRBV7-9
CASTSNDFRGYEQYF | TGTGCCAGCACCTCCAACGACTTCCGGGGCTACGAGCAGTACTTC | . | . | TRBJ2-7 | TRBV7-9
CASRVIGRNEQFF | TGTGCCAGCAGAGTTATCGGTAGGAATGAGCAGTTCTTC | . | . | TRBJ2-1 | TRBV11-2
CASSPGLAGGSNEQFF | TGTGCCAGCAGCCCGGGACTAGCGGGAGGATCGAATGAGCAGTTCTTC | . | TRBD2 | TRBJ2-1 | TRBV3-1/TRBV3-2
CASRDLRNQPQHF | TGTGCCAGTAGGGACCTCCGCAATCAGCCCCAGCATTTT | once | . | TRBJ1-5 | TRBV19
CASSLEGIDSPLHF | TGTGCCAGCAGCTTGGAAGGGATTGATTCACCCCTCCACTTT | . | . | TRBJ1-6 | TRBV5-4
CASSSGRLGTGDQETQYF | TGCGCCAGCAGCTCCGGACGTCTGGGGACAGGGGACCAAGAGACCCAGTACTTC | . | TRBD1 | TRBJ2-5 | TRBV5-1
CASSLEGTGLHEQYF | TGTGCCAGCAGCTTAGAGGGGACAGGGCTTCACGAGCAGTACTTC | few | TRBD1 | TRBJ2-7 | TRBV11-3
CASSFDSNSPLHF | TGTGCCAGCAGCTTTGATTCTAATTCACCCCTCCACTTT | . | . | TRBJ1-6 | TRBV13
CASSLAANPETQYF | TGTGCCAGCAGCTTAGCAGCGAACCCAGAGACCCAGTACTTC | . | . | TRBJ2-5 | TRBV7-2
CASVASGNTGELFF | TGTGCCAGCGTGGCTAGCGGGAACACCGGGGAGCTGTTTTTT | . | TRBD2 | TRBJ2-2 | TRBV6-5
CASSRRGVGTGTIEKLFF | TGTGCCAGCAGTCGCCGAGGGGTTGGGACAGGGACTATCGAAAAACTGTTTTTT | . | TRBD1 | TRBJ1-4 | TRBV6-6
CASSYNAGTYEQYF | TGTGCCAGCAGTTACAACGCAGGGACCTACGAGCAGTACTTC | . | . | TRBJ2-7 | TRBV6-5
CASSLANGGMNTGELFF | TGCGCCAGCAGCTTGGCCAATGGCGGGATGAACACCGGGGAGCTGTTTTTT | . | . | TRBJ2-2 | TRBV5-1
CASSQGSDVQETQYF | TGTGCCAGCAGCCAAGGATCCGACGTCCAAGAGACCCAGTACTTC | . | . | TRBJ2-5 | TRBV4-2
CASTPGTGNTDTQYF | TGTGCCAGCACCCCTGGGACAGGGAACACAGATACGCAGTATTTT | . | TRBD1 | TRBJ2-3 | TRBV6-5
CASSGPGQGPYEQYF | TGTGCCAGCAGCGGACCGGGACAGGGACCTTACGAGCAGTACTTC | . | TRBD1 | TRBJ2-7 | TRBV9
CASSPGGAQETQYF | TGTGCCAGCAGCCCAGGGGGGGCCCAAGAGACCCAGTACTTC | . | . | TRBJ2-5 | TRBV7-3
CASSFQGYEQYF | TGTGCCAGCAGCTTTCAGGGGTACGAGCAGTACTTC | once | . | TRBJ2-7 | TRBV11-2
CASSSGRFDGYTF | TGTGCCAGCAGCTCCGGTCGGTTCGATGGCTACACCTTC | . | . | TRBJ1-2 | TRBV5-6
CASRKEAGWADTQYF | TGTGCCAGCAGAAAGGAGGCGGGATGGGCAGATACGCAGTATTTT | . | . | TRBJ2-3 | TRBV6-5
CASRDPGLARDEQYF | TGTGCCAGCAGGGACCCGGGACTAGCGCGAGACGAGCAGTACTTC | . | TRBD2 | TRBJ2-7 | TRBV6-6
CASSLRPPQGHSNTGELFF | TGTGCCAGCAGCTTACGCCCCCCACAGGGCCATTCGAACACCGGGGAGCTGTTTTTT | . | . | TRBJ2-2 | TRBV7-6
CAWSRQSNTEAFF | TGTGCCTGGAGTCGACAGTCAAACACTGAAGCTTTCTTT | . | . | TRBJ1-1 | TRBV30
CASRPTSGQETQYF | TGTGCCAGCAGACCTACTAGCGGTCAAGAGACCCAGTACTTC | . | TRBD2 | TRBJ2-5 | TRBV7-2
CASSERAGELFF | TGTGCCAGCAGTGAGAGAGCCGGGGAGCTGTTTTTT | . | . | TRBJ2-2 | TRBV2
CASSVGQGGQETQYF | TGTGCCAGCAGTGTGGGACAGGGAGGTCAAGAGACCCAGTACTTC | . | TRBD1 | TRBJ2-5 | TRBV28
CASSNLHEQYF | TGTGCCAGTAGCAACCTACACGAGCAGTACTTC | . | . | TRBJ2-7 | TRBV19
CASSKLAGGPNEQFF | TGTGCCAGCAGCAAATTAGCGGGAGGGCCGAATGAGCAGTTCTTC | . | TRBD2 | TRBJ2-1 | TRBV7-3